This T cell receptor (beta chain) comes out of a study of T cell responses to AZD1222 COVID-19 vaccine. From germline, CDR1 is SGHRS and CDR2 YFSETQ. The CDR3 has 17 amino acids. V gave up 0 bases and J gave up 1 base; unmatched junction bases: 8. Using immunoSEQ multiplex PCR, the repertoire was profiled, and TCRdb retains in-frame clones only, with some absent. This sample has fewer than 200,000 clones, with approximately 92% found just once. The rearrangement uses TRBV5-1 and TRBJ1-1; TRBD1 aligns across 8 bases. Sequences were derived from peripheral blood, sampled on day 0 of AZD1222 vaccination. This clonotype was obtained from an adult in good health. In nucleotides, the CDR3 is TGCGCCAGCAGCTTGGTTCAGGGGGCCCTAGGGAACACTGAAGCTTTCTTT. Residues: CASSLVQGALGNTEAFF.